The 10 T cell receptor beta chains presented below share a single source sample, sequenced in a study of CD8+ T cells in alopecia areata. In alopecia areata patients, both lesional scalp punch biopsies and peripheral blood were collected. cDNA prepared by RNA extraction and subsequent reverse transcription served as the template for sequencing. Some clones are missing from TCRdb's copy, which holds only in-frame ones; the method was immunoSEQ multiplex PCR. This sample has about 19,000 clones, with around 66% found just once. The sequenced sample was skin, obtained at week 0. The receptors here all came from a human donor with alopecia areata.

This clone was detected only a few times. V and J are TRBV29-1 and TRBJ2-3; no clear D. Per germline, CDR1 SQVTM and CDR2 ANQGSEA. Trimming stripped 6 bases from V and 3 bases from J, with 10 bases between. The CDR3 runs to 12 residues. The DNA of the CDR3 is TGCAGCGTGGCAACGCTTACAGATACGCAGTATTTT. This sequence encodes CSVATLTDTQYF.

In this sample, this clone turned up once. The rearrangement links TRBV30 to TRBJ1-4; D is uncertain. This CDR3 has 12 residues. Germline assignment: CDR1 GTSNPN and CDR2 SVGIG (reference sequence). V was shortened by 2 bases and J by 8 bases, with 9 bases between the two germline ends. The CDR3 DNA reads TGTGCCTGGAGTTGGGTGGCGGAAAAACTGTTTTTT. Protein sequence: CAWSWVAEKLFF. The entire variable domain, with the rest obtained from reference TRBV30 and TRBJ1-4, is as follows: SQTIHQWPATLVQPVGSPLSLECTVEGTSNPNLYWYRQAAGRGLQLLFYSVGIGQISSEVPQNLSASRPQDRQFILSSKKLLLSDSGFYLCAWSWVAEKLFFGSGTQLSVL.

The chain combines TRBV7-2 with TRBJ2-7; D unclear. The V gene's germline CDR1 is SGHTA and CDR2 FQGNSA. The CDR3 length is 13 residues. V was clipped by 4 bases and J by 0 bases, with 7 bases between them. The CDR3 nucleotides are TGTGCCAGCAGCTCTCACCTCTCCTACGAGCAGTACTTC. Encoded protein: CASSSHLSYEQYF.

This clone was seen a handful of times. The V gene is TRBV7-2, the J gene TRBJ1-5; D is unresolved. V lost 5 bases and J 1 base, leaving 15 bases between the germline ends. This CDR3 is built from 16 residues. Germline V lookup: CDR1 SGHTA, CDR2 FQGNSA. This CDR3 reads CASSPGFGESNQPQHF. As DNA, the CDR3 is TGTGCCAGCAGCCCAGGATTCGGGGAGAGCAATCAGCCCCAGCATTTT.

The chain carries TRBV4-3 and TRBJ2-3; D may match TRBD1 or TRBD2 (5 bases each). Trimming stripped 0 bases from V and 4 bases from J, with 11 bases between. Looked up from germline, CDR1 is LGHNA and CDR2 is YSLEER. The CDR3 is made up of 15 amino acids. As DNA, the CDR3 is TGCGCCAGCAGCCAAGAGAGGGGATCAGCAGATACGCAGTATTTT. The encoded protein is CASSQERGSADTQYF.

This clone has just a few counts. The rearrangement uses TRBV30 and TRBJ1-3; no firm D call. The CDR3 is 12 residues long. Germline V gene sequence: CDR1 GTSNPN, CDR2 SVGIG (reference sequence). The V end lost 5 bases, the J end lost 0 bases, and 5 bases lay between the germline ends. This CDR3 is CAWGHSGNTIYF. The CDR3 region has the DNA TGTGCCTGGGGGCACTCTGGAAACACCATATATTTT. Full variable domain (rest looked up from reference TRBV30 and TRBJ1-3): SQTIHQWPATLVQPVGSPLSLECTVEGTSNPNLYWYRQAAGRGLQLLFYSVGIGQISSEVPQNLSASRPQDRQFILSSKKLLLSDSGFYLCAWGHSGNTIYFGEGSWLTVV.

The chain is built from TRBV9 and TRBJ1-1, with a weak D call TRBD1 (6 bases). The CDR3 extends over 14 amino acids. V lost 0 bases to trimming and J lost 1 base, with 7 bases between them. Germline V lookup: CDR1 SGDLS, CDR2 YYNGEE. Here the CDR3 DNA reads TGTGCCAGCAGCGTAGAGGGGGGGAACACTGAAGCTTTCTTT. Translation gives CASSVEGGNTEAFF.

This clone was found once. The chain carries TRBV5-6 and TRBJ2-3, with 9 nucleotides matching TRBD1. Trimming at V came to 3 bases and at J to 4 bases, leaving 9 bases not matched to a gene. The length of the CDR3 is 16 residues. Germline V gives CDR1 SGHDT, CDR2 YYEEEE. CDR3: CASSSGTGMVADTQYF. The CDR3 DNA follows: TGTGCCAGCAGCTCGGGGACAGGGATGGTTGCAGATACGCAGTATTTT. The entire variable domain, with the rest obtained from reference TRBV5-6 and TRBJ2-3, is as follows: DAGVTQSPTHLIKTRGQQVTLRCSPKSGHDTVSWYQQALGQGPQFIFQYYEEEERQRGNFPDRFSGHQFPNYSSELNVNALLLGDSALYLCASSSGTGMVADTQYFGPGTRLTVL.

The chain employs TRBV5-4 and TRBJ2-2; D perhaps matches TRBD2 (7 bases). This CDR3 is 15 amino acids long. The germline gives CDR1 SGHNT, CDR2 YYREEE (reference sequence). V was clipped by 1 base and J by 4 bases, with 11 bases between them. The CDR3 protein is CASSLRGGGTGELFF. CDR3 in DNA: TGTGCCAGCAGCTTGAGGGGGGGTGGCACCGGGGAGCTGTTTTTT.

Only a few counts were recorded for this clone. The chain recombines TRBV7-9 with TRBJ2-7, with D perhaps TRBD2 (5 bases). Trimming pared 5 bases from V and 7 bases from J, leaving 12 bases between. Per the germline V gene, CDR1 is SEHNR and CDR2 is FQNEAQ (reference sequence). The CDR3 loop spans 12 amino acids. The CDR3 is CASSDPGVEQYF. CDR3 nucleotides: TGTGCCAGCAGCGACCCCGGGGTGGAGCAGTACTTC.